The next 17 T cell receptor beta chains were all read from a single sample in a study of CD8 T cells in Susac syndrome. The RNA, 0.5 to 1 ug, was put through reverse transcription using random hexamers. TCRdb reprocessed the immunoSEQ multiplex PCR reads with MiXCR, giving one entry per CDR3 protein. In the table there are 100,000 to 150,000 distinct CDR3 sequences, about 95% of which are singletons. The sample consisted of CD4+ T cells from PBMCs. The receptors derive from a human donor in good health.

V gene TRBV18 combines with J gene TRBJ2-7; 10 bases are a match to TRBD1. This CDR3 has 14 residues. The trim removed 5 bases at V and 6 bases at J, leaving 7 bases unmatched. Looked up from germline, CDR1 is KGHSH and CDR2 is LQKENI. Here the CDR3 DNA reads TGTGCCAGCTCATTCGGACAGGGGGTGCTCGAGCAGTACTTC. Translated: CASSFGQGVLEQYF.

The CDR3 protein is CASSLRTVGNTIYF. CDR3 bases: TGTGCCAGCAGTCTCCGGACGGTAGGAAACACCATATATTTT. V is TRBV12-3 or TRBV12-4 and J is TRBJ1-3, with D unclear. This CDR3 is 14 amino acids long. The germline V and J ends were trimmed by 5 bases and 4 bases, with 12 bases remaining between them.

The CDR3 spells CATSDPGTSGNEQFF. CDR3 DNA: TGTGCCACCAGTGATCCCGGGACTAGTGGCAATGAGCAGTTCTTC. The chain is built from TRBV24-1 and TRBJ2-1, with 8 bases that match TRBD2. CDR1 and CDR2 from the germline V gene are KGHDR and SFDVKD. V was pared by 3 bases and J by 6 bases, with 6 bases of the junction left unmatched. CDR3 size: 15 residues.

The chain links TRBV7-9 to TRBJ1-2; D is unresolved. The CDR3 is 17 residues long. V was trimmed by 5 bases and J by 1 base, leaving 20 bases between them. Germline CDR1 and CDR2: SEHNR and FQNEAQ (reference sequence). The CDR3 reads CASSPAWYGENNYGYTF. The CDR3 nucleotides are TGTGCCAGCAGCCCCGCATGGTACGGAGAGAATAACTATGGCTACACCTTC. Drawing the rest from reference TRBV7-9 and TRBJ1-2, the complete variable domain is DTGVSQNPRHKITKRGQNVTFRCDPISEHNRLYWYRQTLGQGPEFLTYFQNEAQLEKSRLLSDRFSAERPKGSFSTLEIQRTEQGDSAMYLCASSPAWYGENNYGYTFGSGTRLTVV.

V and J are TRBV5-1 and TRBJ2-5; D perhaps matches TRBD1 (5 bases). This CDR3 has 15 residues. The V end was cut by 0 bases, the J end by 1 base, with 10 bases between. Germline values: CDR1 SGHRS, CDR2 YFSETQ. CDR3 region: CASSLVGATQETQYF. CDR3 DNA: TGCGCCAGCAGCTTGGTAGGGGCCACCCAAGAGACCCAGTACTTC.

V is TRBV3-1 and J is TRBJ2-2; D may be TRBD2 (6 bases). This CDR3 is built from 14 residues. V was pared by 4 bases and J by 3 bases, with 9 bases between. Per germline, CDR1 LGHDT and CDR2 YNNKEL (reference sequence). The CDR3 sequence: CASSRSGDTGELFF. The CDR3 DNA reads TGTGCCAGCAGCCGTAGCGGAGACACCGGGGAGCTGTTTTTT.

This clonotype appeared once. The genes are TRBV5-1 and TRBJ2-3, with 7 bases identical to TRBD1. V lost 4 bases, J lost 0 bases, and 5 bases stayed unmatched. CDR1 and CDR2 (germline): SGHRS, YFSETQ. The CDR3 loop spans 15 amino acids. The DNA of the CDR3 is TGCGCCAGCAGCCCGGGACAGCTTAGCACAGATACGCAGTATTTT. Translation gives CASSPGQLSTDTQYF.

This clonotype was seen once. The rearrangement uses TRBV7-9 and TRBJ2-2; no clear D. This CDR3 spans 13 amino acids. The germline V and J ends were trimmed by 5 bases and 4 bases, with 8 bases remaining between them. Germline loops: CDR1 SEHNR, CDR2 FQNEAQ (reference sequence). This CDR3 is CASSGMSTGELFF. As DNA, the CDR3 is TGTGCCAGCAGCGGTATGTCCACCGGGGAGCTGTTTTTT.

V and J are TRBV4-1 and TRBJ2-7; the match to TRBD1 covers 10 bases. The CDR3 runs to 15 residues. Unmatched junction bases numbered 2, after V lost 2 bases and J lost 1 base. Germline values: CDR1 MGHRA, CDR2 YSYEKL. Written as DNA, the CDR3 is TGCGCCAGCAGCCAACCGGGACAGGGGTCCTACGAGCAGTACTTC. Residues: CASSQPGQGSYEQYF.

The V call is TRBV19, the J call TRBJ2-4, with a tentative D call TRBD2 (5 bases). Per germline, CDR1 LNHDA and CDR2 SQIVND (reference sequence). The CDR3 runs to 17 residues. V lost 5 bases, J lost 2 bases, and 19 bases lay in between. The CDR3 bases are TGTGCCAGTAGTCCCGACTATAGAGGGAAGACCAAAAACATTCAGTACTTC. Amino acids: CASSPDYRGKTKNIQYF.

The rearrangement links TRBV14 to TRBJ2-1, with D unclear. V was trimmed by 4 bases and J by 1 base, leaving 17 bases between them. The germline V gene has CDR1 SGHDN and CDR2 FVKESK. The CDR3 covers 17 residues. CDR3 amino acids: CASSPRLGGASYNEQFF. In DNA form, the CDR3 reads TGTGCCAGCAGCCCGCGGTTGGGCGGCGCTTCCTACAATGAGCAGTTCTTC.

V usage is TRBV6-1 and J usage is TRBJ2-7, with 9 positions matching TRBD2. Germline loops: CDR1 MNHNS, CDR2 SASEGT. Trimming at V came to 1 base and at J to 7 bases, leaving 17 bases not matched to a gene. The CDR3 has 18 residues. CDR3 DNA: TGTGCCAGCAGTGAAGTGGGTAGCGGGAGCTTTTTGGTGTGGGAGCAGTACTTC. Protein: CASSEVGSGSFLVWEQYF.

The CDR3 nucleotides read TGTGCCAGCAGTCAAAGTCGGGGCAATCAGCCCCAGCATTTT. Amino acids: CASSQSRGNQPQHF. This chain joins TRBV25-1 and TRBJ1-5, with no clear D. V gave up 5 bases and J gave up 2 bases, with 10 bases separating them. CDR3 size: 14 residues. CDR1 and CDR2 (germline): MGHDK, SYGVNS.

This clonotype was detected once. The CDR3 DNA follows: TGCGCCAGCAGCCAAGGGGCCGGGACAGGGACCTACGAGCAGTACTTC. It is translated as CASSQGAGTGTYEQYF. The chain links TRBV4-3 to TRBJ2-7; 9 bases are shared with TRBD1. With 1 base clipped from V and 2 bases from J, the junction kept 6 bases outside the gene matches. The germline CDR1 and CDR2 sequences are LGHNA and YSLEER. The CDR3 covers 16 residues.

This clonotype showed up just once. V gene TRBV7-2 combines with J gene TRBJ1-1; D gene ambiguous. Germline CDR1 reads SGHTA; CDR2 reads FQGNSA. V was cut by 3 bases and J by 1 base, with 6 bases left in between. The CDR3 has 13 residues. CDR3 nucleotides: TGTGCCAGCAGCTTTGATCAGAACACTGAAGCTTTCTTT. This encodes CASSFDQNTEAFF.

V gene TRBV2 combines with J gene TRBJ1-1; 8 bases line up with TRBD1. Germline lookup yields CDR1 SNHLY and CDR2 FYNNEI. This CDR3 region has 11 residues. Losses at the gene ends were 5 bases for V and 11 bases for J; bases not matched to a gene: 4. The CDR3 DNA follows: TGTGCCAGCAGTCTGGACAGGGACGCTTTCTTT. Translating gives CASSLDRDAFF.

As for this clonotype: A read error may account for a junction end that differs from germline. The chain carries TRBV5-1 and TRBJ2-1; 8 positions match TRBD1. This CDR3 has 17 amino acids. Germline CDR1 SGHRS, CDR2 YFSETQ. The CDR3 loop is CTSSLDGSWTGYNEQFF. CDR3 DNA sequence: TGCACCAGCAGCTTGGACGGGAGCTGGACAGGGTACAATGAGCAGTTCTTC.